This entry lists 26 T cell receptor beta chains sequenced from one sample in a study of human T cells and chemical hapten exposure. TCRdb independently ran MiXCR on the RACE reads; one entry per CDR3 protein. The top ten hold roughly 1% of the sample, which has about 92,000 distinct CDR3 sequences, approximately 11% seen once. Stated time point: patch test 3, about 24 weeks after DPC sensitization. Stated treatment: therapeutic diphenylcyclopropenone sensitization with weekly scalp DPC. The sequenced sample was whole blood, obtained in connection with sensitization to the hapten diphenylcyclopropenone (DPC). The receptors come from a woman aged 25 to 39 with alopecia areata. Some clones in this sample may be carry-over from other donors' samples.

This clonotype was counted a few times. The chain joins TRBV7-3 to TRBJ2-6; the match to TRBD1 covers 8 bases. Germline loops: CDR1 SGHTA, CDR2 FQGTGA. This CDR3 is 18 amino acids long. V lost 0 bases to trimming and J lost 0 bases; unmatched junction nucleotides: 4. The CDR3 loop reads CASSLTRTGPSGANVLTF. The DNA for the CDR3 is TGTGCCAGCAGCTTAACGCGGACAGGGCCCTCTGGGGCCAACGTCCTGACTTTC.

This clonotype was counted at least ten times. The CDR3 is CASSEAQRDRIV. CDR3 coding DNA: TGTGCCAGCAGTGAAGCGCAAAGAGACCGGATCGTC. The chain recombines TRBV6-1 with TRBJ2-7; D unclear. CDR1 MNHNS and CDR2 SASEGT come from the germline V gene. The CDR3 has 12 amino acids.

This clonotype was picked up a small number of times. Germline and junction disagree at one end, which may indicate a read error. The rearrangement uses TRBV20-1 and TRBJ2-7; possibly TRBD1 or TRBD2 for D (5 bases each). Per the germline V gene, CDR1 is DFQATT and CDR2 is SNEGSKA (reference sequence). The CDR3 has 14 residues. The CDR3 region has the DNA TGCAGTGCTAGTGACCCCTTAGGCGGGCAACGAGGGACCTTC. It translates to CSASDPLGGQRGTF.

A few counts support this clonotype. The rearrangement uses TRBV28 and TRBJ2-3, with 7 bases aligning to TRBD2. The trim removed 6 bases at V and 0 bases at J, leaving 6 bases unmatched. The germline CDR1 and CDR2 sequences are MDHEN and SYDVKM. The CDR3 consists of 15 residues. The DNA of the CDR3 is TGTGCCAGCAGAGGGGACTACCCTAGCACAGATACGCAGTATTTT. Its translation is CASRGDYPSTDTQYF.

Ten or more counts support this clonotype. The chain is built from TRBV20-1 and TRBJ1-6; D gene uncertain. The CDR3 consists of 15 residues. Trimming took off 3 bases at V and 0 bases at J, with 9 bases between the two ends. Germline assignment: CDR1 DFQATT and CDR2 SNEGSKA (reference sequence). DNA of the CDR3: TGCAGTGCTAGGGGCGGGAGCTCCTATAATTCACCCCTCCACTTT. Its protein product is CSARGGSSYNSPLHF.

This clonotype was counted a few times. The chain links TRBV20-1 to TRBJ2-7; 9 bases are a match to TRBD2. J lost 4 bases, V lost 3 bases, and 7 bases had no gene match. Germline values: CDR1 DFQATT, CDR2 SNEGSKA (reference sequence). This CDR3 contains 14 residues. In nucleotides, the CDR3 is TGCAGTGCTAGCCCGTGGCGGGAGGGATACGAGCAGTACTTC. Protein: CSASPWREGYEQYF.

The J gene is TRBJ2-3, the V gene TRBV11-3; the D gene is possibly TRBD2 (6 bases). CDR3 length: 15 amino acids. The V end was cut by 1 base, the J end by 0 bases, with 8 bases between. The germline gives CDR1 SGHNT, CDR2 YENEEA. The CDR3 region has the DNA TGTGCCAGCAGCTTAGGAGGGACTAGCACAGATACGCAGTATTTT. Its protein product is CASSLGGTSTDTQYF.

The V gene is TRBV7-2, the J gene TRBJ1-3; perhaps TRBD1 as D (5 bases). CDR1 SGHTA and CDR2 FQGNSA come from the germline V gene. The germline V and J ends were trimmed by 2 bases and 2 bases, with 10 bases remaining between them. This CDR3 comprises 15 residues. The CDR3 region is CASSLNWGAGNTIYF. The CDR3 DNA reads as TGTGCCAGCAGCTTAAACTGGGGGGCTGGAAACACCATATATTTT.

This chain links TRBV7-2 with TRBJ2-2; maybe TRBD2 (5 bases). V lost 2 bases and J 5 bases, leaving 6 bases between the germline ends. CDR3 size: 13 residues. From germline, CDR1 is SGHTA and CDR2 FQGNSA. The CDR3 region has the DNA TGTGCCAGCAGCTTACGGGAAACCGGGGAGCTGTTTTTT. It encodes CASSLRETGELFF. The variable domain in full, with the rest retrieved from reference TRBV7-2 and TRBJ2-2, is GAGVSQSPSNKVTEKGKDVELRCDPISGHTALYWYRQSLGQGLEFLIYFQGNSAPDKSGLPSDRFSAERTGGSVSTLTIQRTQQEDSAVYLCASSLRETGELFFGEGSRLTVL.

The V gene is TRBV6-6, the J gene TRBJ2-3; TRBD1 aligns across 8 bases. The J segment lost 7 bases and the V segment lost 4 bases, leaving 13 bases of the junction unmatched. CDR3 length: 16 residues. Germline CDR1 MNHNY, CDR2 SVGAGI (reference sequence). CDR3 in DNA: TGTGCCAGCAGTTCTTCCGGGACAGGTGGTTTGAATACGCAGTATTTT. It yields the protein CASSSSGTGGLNTQYF.

The chain recombines TRBV6-2 or TRBV6-3 with TRBJ2-7; D not resolved. The CDR3 consists of 15 residues. Germline assignment: CDR1 MNHEY and CDR2 SVGEGT. V was trimmed by 1 base and J by 3 bases, leaving 13 bases between them. This CDR3 reads CASSYLTDGYYEQYF. CDR3 bases: TGTGCCAGCAGTTACTTAACGGACGGGTACTACGAGCAGTACTTC.

This clonotype showed up many times. This rearrangement joins TRBV18 to TRBJ1-1; D perhaps matches TRBD1 (6 bases). This CDR3 region has 14 residues. Between the trimmed V and J ends, which lost 2 bases and 5 bases, there was a span of 12 bases. CDR1 and CDR2 from the germline V gene are KGHSH and LQKENI. CDR3 residues: CASSPGGEGTEAFF. For the CDR3, the DNA is TGTGCCAGCTCACCAGGGGGCGAGGGGACTGAAGCTTTCTTT.

This clonotype was counted at least ten times. The chain combines TRBV28 with TRBJ2-1; D is undetermined. Between the trimmed V and J ends, which lost 1 base and 2 bases, there was a span of 6 bases. The CDR3 has 14 residues. Per the germline V gene, CDR1 is MDHEN and CDR2 is SYDVKM. CDR3 DNA: TGTGCCAGCAGTTTATCTGGGCCCTACAATGAGCAGTTCTTC. Its translation is CASSLSGPYNEQFF.

This clonotype came up many times. This rearrangement joins TRBV5-1 to TRBJ2-7, with D unresolved. Germline CDR1 SGHRS, CDR2 YFSETQ. The V and J ends lost 0 bases and 5 bases respectively, with 3 bases between them. There are 11 residues in the CDR3. In DNA form, the CDR3 reads TGCGCCAGCAGCTTGGGGGACGAGCAGTACTTC. It yields the protein CASSLGDEQYF.

This clonotype came up a few times. The chain uses TRBV11-2 and TRBJ1-1; D not certain. Germline values: CDR1 SGHAT, CDR2 FQNNGV. The CDR3 consists of 14 residues. Trimming pared 1 base from V and 1 base from J, leaving 7 bases between. The CDR3 DNA reads TGTGCCAGCAGCTTAGTGCGAGCGAACACTGAAGCTTTCTTT. Its protein is CASSLVRANTEAFF.

This clonotype was found many times. The chain is built from TRBV10-3 and TRBJ2-7; D not certain. Germline CDR1 ENHRY, CDR2 SYGVKD. Trimming took 10 bases from V and 7 from J, leaving 20 bases between them. The CDR3 consists of 13 residues. CDR3 amino acids: CATKNPDGEEQYV. CDR3 nucleotides: TGTGCCACTAAGAATCCGGACGGAGAGGAGCAGTACGTC.

The chain uses TRBV28 and TRBJ1-2; TRBD1 aligns across 12 bases. The CDR3 extends over 15 amino acids. The germline CDR1 and CDR2 sequences are MDHEN and SYDVKM. The J segment lost 8 bases and the V segment lost 6 bases, leaving 10 bases of the junction unmatched. DNA for the CDR3: TGTGCCAGCAGGACCTTGGGACAGGGGGCGCGGGGCTACACCTTC. Protein sequence: CASRTLGQGARGYTF.

This clonotype has just a few counts. The rearrangement joins TRBV20-1 to TRBJ2-7; D remains unclear. Germline V lookup: CDR1 DFQATT, CDR2 SNEGSKA (reference sequence). CDR3 length: 12 amino acids. Trimming took off 2 bases at V and 5 bases at J, with 10 bases between the two ends. The CDR3, as DNA: TGCAGTGCTAGAAACGCGTTACACGAGCAGTACTTC. Its translation: CSARNALHEQYF.

This clonotype was seen repeatedly, ten times or more. J is TRBJ1-2 and V is TRBV6-5; 7 nucleotides match TRBD1. V lost 4 bases, J lost 4 bases, and 9 bases stayed unmatched. Germline V gives CDR1 MNHEY, CDR2 SVGAGI. CDR3 length equals 15 residues. The CDR3 is CASSSPGQSAYGYTF. The CDR3 DNA follows: TGTGCCAGCAGTTCCCCGGGACAGTCTGCCTATGGCTACACCTTC.

The chain employs TRBV7-2 and TRBJ1-2; D call uncertain. CDR3 length: 11 residues. With 5 bases removed from V and 6 bases from J, the gap between germline ends came to 7 bases. CDR1 and CDR2 (germline): SGHTA, FQGNSA. CDR3 coding DNA: TGTGCCAGCAGCCCATTTGATGGCTACACCTTC. This translates into CASSPFDGYTF. Based on the CDR3 plus reference TRBV7-2 and TRBJ1-2, the full variable domain is GAGVSQSPSNKVTEKGKDVELRCDPISGHTALYWYRQSLGQGLEFLIYFQGNSAPDKSGLPSDRFSAERTGGSVSTLTIQRTQQEDSAVYLCASSPFDGYTFGSGTRLTVV.

The table lists this clonotype with many counts. The V call is TRBV6-2 or TRBV6-3, the J call TRBJ2-6; D uncertain. The V end was cut by 2 bases, the J end by 2 bases, with 7 bases between. The germline V gene has CDR1 MNHEY and CDR2 SVGEGT. The CDR3 sequence is 15 residues long. CDR3 loop: CASSYEGTGANVLTF. The CDR3 DNA reads as TGTGCCAGCAGTTACGAAGGTACTGGGGCCAACGTCCTGACTTTC.

This chain links TRBV10-3 with TRBJ2-1; possibly TRBD1 or TRBD2 for D (5 bases each). The germline V gene encodes CDR1 ENHRY and CDR2 SYGVKD. Trimming pared 2 bases from V and 5 bases from J, leaving 10 bases between. The CDR3 has 14 residues. CDR3 coding DNA: TGTGCCATCAGTGAGGGGGGTCTAAACAATGAGCAGTTCTTC. It is translated as CAISEGGLNNEQFF.

This clonotype has more than one count but fewer than ten. The chain combines TRBV5-1 with TRBJ2-5; the D is unclear. V dropped 4 bases and J dropped 3 bases, with 4 bases sitting between them. CDR3 length: 11 amino acids. CDR1 is SGHRS, CDR2 YFSETQ, per germline. The CDR3 loop is CASSAKETQYF. The CDR3 DNA is TGCGCCAGCAGCGCCAAAGAGACCCAGTACTTC.

CDR3 DNA sequence: TGTGCCAGCTCACCCGCTGAAGCCGCATCGCAGTATTTT. Residues: CASSPAEAASQYF. This rearrangement joins TRBV18 to TRBJ2-3; D unclear. V lost 3 bases, J lost 10 bases, and 14 bases lay in between. CDR3 size: 13 residues. The germline gives CDR1 KGHSH, CDR2 LQKENI.

This clonotype was counted a few times. J is TRBJ2-3 and V is TRBV10-2; tentative D call: TRBD2 (5 bases). Trimming removed 6 bases at V and 2 bases at J, with 12 bases between. The CDR3 covers 14 residues. In germline, CDR1 is WSHSY, CDR2 SAAADI. CDR3 protein: CASRGSYPTDTQYF. The DNA for the CDR3 is TGCGCCAGCAGGGGGAGTTACCCCACAGATACGCAGTATTTT.

This clonotype was recorded at least ten times. The V and J genes are TRBV25-1 and TRBJ1-4; tentatively, D is TRBD1 (5 bases). Germline CDR1 MGHDK, CDR2 SYGVNS. The CDR3 runs 15 residues. The V end lost 3 bases, the J end lost 5 bases, and 13 bases lay between the germline ends. This chain's CDR3 is CASSDPRGANEKLFF. CDR3 sequence (DNA): TGTGCCAGCAGTGATCCAAGGGGCGCGAATGAAAAACTGTTTTTT.